This TCR beta chain derives from a study of T-cell reconstitution after alpha-beta-depleted transplantation in children. The study's findings and limits: Roughly two months post-transplant, alpha-beta T cells reportedly originated from several hundred graft clones that had expanded. High day-60 TCRbeta diversity in some patients came from surviving recipient T cells and thymic progenitors. A year post-transplant, T-cell counts and diversity derived mostly from newly produced T cells.

V shed 0 bases and J 7 bases; nucleotides not matched to a gene: 6. Germline V gene lookup returns CDR1 MNHEY and CDR2 SVGEGT. CDR3 length equals 16 residues. This sample's TCRbeta library carried unique molecular identifier barcodes. TCRdb reanalysed the PCR reads using MiXCR and keeps one entry per CDR3 protein. The table lists about a million distinct CDR3 sequences, about 30% of them singletons, with 28% in the top ten. Notes on this clonotype: Its target is not known.

This chain joins TRBV6-2 or TRBV6-3 and TRBJ2-1; 10 nucleotides match TRBD2. The sequencing here drew on PBMCs, mostly from graft donor cells, taken 360 days after TCRalphabeta/CD19-depleted stem cell transplant. The clonotype was recovered from a boy in the first two years of life who had a stem cell transplant for SCID, so the T cells may come from the graft donor. As DNA, the CDR3 is TGTGCCAGCAGTTACTCGTGGCTAGCGGGGGAGAATGAGCAGTTCTTC. As protein: CASSYSWLAGENEQFF.